These 4 T cell receptor beta chains were sequenced from one sample in a study of T cells after yellow fever vaccination. From the 5' RACE reads, TCRdb called clonotypes with MiXCR, one entry per CDR3 protein. Here the sample spans approximately 120,000 distinct CDR3 sequences, 7.4% being singletons. The source was CD4+ T cells sorted from PBMCs, collected 10 to 11 days after the first yellow fever vaccination. The receptor set was obtained from a man younger than 35 who received the YFV17D yellow fever vaccine.

This clonotype was observed many times. The chain uses TRBV5-1 and TRBJ2-3, with D perhaps TRBD1 (8 bases). Trimming cost V 4 bases and J 1 base, with 19 bases left between them. CDR3 length: 17 residues. Germline CDR1 and CDR2: SGHRS and YFSETQ. The CDR3 loop reads CASSLPTGGAGTDTQYF. The CDR3 DNA sequence: TGCGCCAGCAGCCTACCCACAGGGGGGGCTGGCACAGATACGCAGTATTTT.

For this clonotype: Being one base from a much bigger clone, this may be a read error. The rearrangement joins TRBV6-1 to TRBJ2-2; D tentatively reads TRBD1 or TRBD2 (5 bases each). The V end was cut by 4 bases, the J end by 4 bases, with 19 bases between. CDR1 MNHNS and CDR2 SASEGT come from the germline V gene. The CDR3 loop spans 17 amino acids. Here the CDR3 DNA reads TGTGCCAGCAGTGCTCCCGGCGAGGGGTCTATCACCGGGGAGCTGTTTTTT. It codes for CASSAPGEGSITGELFF.

This clonotype was seen many times. The chain employs TRBV12-3 or TRBV12-4 and TRBJ2-3, with 9 bases that match TRBD1. The J segment lost 3 bases and the V segment lost 7 bases, leaving 5 bases of the junction unmatched. The CDR3 loop spans 14 amino acids. The CDR3 protein is CASNDRGRTDTQYF. The CDR3 nucleotides read TGTGCCAGCAATGACAGGGGGAGGACAGATACGCAGTATTTT.

Many counts were recorded for this clonotype. V and J are TRBV5-5 and TRBJ2-7, with D possibly being TRBD1 (5 bases). V gave up 4 bases and J gave up 2 bases, with 10 bases separating them. Germline CDR1 reads SGHKS; CDR2 reads YYEKEE (reference sequence). The CDR3 sequence is 13 residues long. This chain's CDR3 is CASSRGGTYEQYV. CDR3 coding DNA: TGTGCCAGCAGCAGGGGTGGGACCTACGAGCAGTACGTC.